Listed below are T cell receptor beta chains from one sample, sequenced in a study of blood T cell repertoires in COVID-19. TCRdb keeps only in-frame clones here, not all; method: immunoSEQ multiplex PCR. The data contain roughly 200,000 clones, about 80% of them singletons. Material: peripheral blood. All receptors derive from a woman in her 50s with active or convalescent COVID-19. The CDR3 runs from the conserved cysteine through the conserved F or W. D genes are given only for firm matches. The listing skips clone size in some rows; elsewhere it reads once, few, many or a size class.

j_call d_call v_call clone_size cdr3_aa cdr3_nt
TRBJ2-1 - TRBV11-2 - CASSLGRPSVSSYNEQFF TGTGCCAGCAGCTTAGGACGGCCTAGCGTGAGCTCCTACAATGAGCAGTTCTTC
TRBJ1-2 - TRBV20-1 - CSGGYNGYTF TGCAGTGGAGGGTACAACGGCTACACCTTC
TRBJ2-6 - TRBV5-4 - CASSSPHRTGANVLTF TGTGCCAGCAGCTCGCCTCACAGGACTGGGGCCAACGTCCTGACTTTC
TRBJ1-2 TRBD1 TRBV6-2/TRBV6-3 - CASSRTGGPYGYTF TGTGCCAGCAGCCGAACAGGGGGCCCCTATGGCTACACCTTC
TRBJ2-1 - TRBV18 once CASSLGGSSYNEQFF TGTGCCAGCTCACTCGGGGGTAGCTCCTACAATGAGCAGTTCTTC
TRBJ1-2 - TRBV4-2 many CASSPTASERPYGYTF TGTGCCAGCAGCCCCACCGCCAGCGAGCGGCCCTATGGCTACACCTTC
TRBJ1-5 - TRBV4-3 once CASSQETRQPQHF TGCGCCAGCAGCCAAGAGACTCGTCAGCCCCAGCATTTT
TRBJ1-3 - TRBV7-9 - CASWAGSGNTIYF TGTGCCAGTTGGGCCGGATCTGGAAACACCATATATTTT
TRBJ2-1 TRBD2 TRBV6-6 - CASSQRGEAHEQFF TGTGCCAGCAGTCAGCGGGGTGAGGCGCATGAGCAGTTCTTC
TRBJ1-3 TRBD1 TRBV2 - CASRGQIITYSGNTIYF TGTGCCAGCAGGGGACAGATTATAACCTACTCTGGAAACACCATATATTTT
TRBJ2-2 TRBD2 TRBV4-3 - CASSQGVPSGSPGELFF TGCGCCAGCAGCCAAGGTGTTCCTAGCGGTTCCCCCGGGGAGCTGTTTTTT
TRBJ2-3 - TRBV25-1 - CASSVLATDTQYF TGTGCCAGCAGTGTCTTAGCGACAGATACGCAGTATTTT
TRBJ1-1 - TRBV30 - CAWSGDGPGKAFF TGTGCCTGGAGTGGGGATGGTCCGGGGAAAGCTTTCTTT
TRBJ1-2 - TRBV5-1 - CASSLGSVGADNYGYTF TGCGCCAGCAGCTTGGGAAGCGTGGGGGCGGATAACTATGGCTACACCTTC
TRBJ2-5 - TRBV19 - CASSIMGEETQYF TGTGCCAGTAGTATTATGGGAGAAGAGACCCAGTACTTC
TRBJ1-5 - TRBV28 - CASSLREGGYQPQHF TGTGCCAGCAGTTTACGGGAGGGGGGTTATCAGCCCCAGCATTTT
TRBJ2-5 - TRBV12-3/TRBV12-4 once CASSLAPATQYF TGTGCCAGCAGTTTGGCCCCCGCGACCCAGTACTTC
TRBJ2-1 - TRBV24-1 - CATSDSGRSGFHEQFF TGTGCCACCAGTGATTCAGGGCGAAGTGGGTTCCATGAGCAGTTCTTC
TRBJ2-1 TRBD2 TRBV5-1 - CASSTGLAVNNEQFF TGCGCCAGCAGCACGGGACTAGCGGTTAACAATGAGCAGTTCTTC